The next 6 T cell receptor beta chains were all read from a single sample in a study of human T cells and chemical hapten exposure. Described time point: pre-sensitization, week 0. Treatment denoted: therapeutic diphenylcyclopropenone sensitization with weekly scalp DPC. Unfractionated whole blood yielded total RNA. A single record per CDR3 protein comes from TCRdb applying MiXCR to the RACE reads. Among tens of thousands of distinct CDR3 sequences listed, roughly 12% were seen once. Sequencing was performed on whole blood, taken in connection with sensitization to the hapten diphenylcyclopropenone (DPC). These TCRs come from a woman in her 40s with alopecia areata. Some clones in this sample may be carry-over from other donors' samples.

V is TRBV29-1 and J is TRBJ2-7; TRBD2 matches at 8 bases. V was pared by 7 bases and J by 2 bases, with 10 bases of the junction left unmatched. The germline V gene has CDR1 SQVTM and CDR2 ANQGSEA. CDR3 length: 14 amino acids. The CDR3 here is CSARGAGGTYEQYF. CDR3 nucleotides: TGCAGCGCCCGGGGGGCGGGAGGAACCTACGAGCAGTACTTC.

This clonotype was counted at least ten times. CDR3: CASSPGTSGVTGELFF. CDR3 nucleotide sequence: TGCGCCAGCAGCCCTGGGACTAGCGGGGTGACCGGGGAGCTGTTTTTT. The genes are TRBV5-1 and TRBJ2-2, with 13 bases identical to TRBD2. J lost 5 bases, V lost 4 bases, and 5 bases had no gene match. This CDR3 spans 16 amino acids. Germline V gene sequence: CDR1 SGHRS, CDR2 YFSETQ.

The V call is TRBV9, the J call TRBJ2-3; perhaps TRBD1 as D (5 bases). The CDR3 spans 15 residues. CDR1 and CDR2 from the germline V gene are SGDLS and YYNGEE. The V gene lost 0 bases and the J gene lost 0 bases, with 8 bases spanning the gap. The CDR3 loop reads CASSVAPGSTDTQYF. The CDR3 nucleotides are TGTGCCAGCAGCGTAGCTCCAGGGAGCACAGATACGCAGTATTTT.

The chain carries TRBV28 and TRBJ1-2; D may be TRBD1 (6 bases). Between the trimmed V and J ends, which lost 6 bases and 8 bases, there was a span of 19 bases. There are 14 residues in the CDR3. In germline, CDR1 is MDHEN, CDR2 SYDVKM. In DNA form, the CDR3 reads TGTGCCAGCAGCCTACAGGGCTTTAATGGGGGCTACACCTTC. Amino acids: CASSLQGFNGGYTF.

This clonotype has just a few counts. The CDR3: CASSLAGWVDVLTF. CDR3 DNA: TGTGCCAGCAGCTTAGCCGGATGGGTGGACGTCCTGACTTTC. The chain employs TRBV7-9 and TRBJ2-6; unclear D gene. The V and J ends lost 0 bases and 11 bases respectively, with 11 bases between them. The CDR3 has 14 amino acids. Germline V gene sequence: CDR1 SEHNR, CDR2 FQNEAQ (reference sequence). Full variable domain (remainder filled in from reference TRBV7-9 and TRBJ2-6): DTGVSQNPRHKITKRGQNVTFRCDPISEHNRLYWYRQTLGQGPEFLTYFQNEAQLEKSRLLSDRFSAERPKGSFSTLEIQRTEQGDSAMYLCASSLAGWVDVLTFGAGSRLTVL.

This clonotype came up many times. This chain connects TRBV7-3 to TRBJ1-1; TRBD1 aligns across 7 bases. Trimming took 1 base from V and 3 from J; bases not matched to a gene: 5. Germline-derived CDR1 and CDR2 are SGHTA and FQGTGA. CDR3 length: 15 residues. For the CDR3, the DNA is TGTGCCAGCAGCTTAATGGCCAGGGGGGACACTGAAGCTTTCTTT. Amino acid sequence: CASSLMARGDTEAFF.